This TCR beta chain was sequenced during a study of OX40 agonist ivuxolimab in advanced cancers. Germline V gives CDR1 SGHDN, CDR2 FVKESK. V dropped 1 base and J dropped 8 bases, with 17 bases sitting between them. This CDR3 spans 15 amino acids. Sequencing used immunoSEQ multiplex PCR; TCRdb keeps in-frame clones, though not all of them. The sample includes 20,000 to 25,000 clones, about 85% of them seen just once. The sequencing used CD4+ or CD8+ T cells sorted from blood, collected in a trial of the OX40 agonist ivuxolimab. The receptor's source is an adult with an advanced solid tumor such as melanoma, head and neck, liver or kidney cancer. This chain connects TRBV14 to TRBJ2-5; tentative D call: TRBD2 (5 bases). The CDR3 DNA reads TGTGCCAGCAGCCAAGTTTCGGGAAGGTTCGTAACCCAGTACTTC. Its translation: CASSQVSGRFVTQYF.